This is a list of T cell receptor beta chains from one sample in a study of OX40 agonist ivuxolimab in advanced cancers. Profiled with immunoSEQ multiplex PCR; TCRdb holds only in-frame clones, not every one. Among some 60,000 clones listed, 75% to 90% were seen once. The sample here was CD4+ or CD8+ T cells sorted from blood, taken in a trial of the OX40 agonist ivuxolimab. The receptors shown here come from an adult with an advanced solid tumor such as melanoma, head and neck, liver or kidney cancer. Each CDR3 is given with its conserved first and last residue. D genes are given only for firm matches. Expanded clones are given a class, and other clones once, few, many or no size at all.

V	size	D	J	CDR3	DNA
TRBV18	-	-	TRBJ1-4	CASSPGASGPSNEKLFF	TGTGCCAGCTCACCAGGGGCATCCGGACCCTCTAATGAAAAACTGTTTTTT
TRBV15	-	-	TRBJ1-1	CATSIGGDTEAFF	TGTGCCACCAGCATTGGGGGGGACACTGAAGCTTTCTTT
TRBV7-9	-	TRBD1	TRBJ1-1	CASSLYQLRQGWATEAFF	TGTGCCAGCAGCTTATACCAACTCAGACAGGGGTGGGCCACTGAAGCTTTCTTT
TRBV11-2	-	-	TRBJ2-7	CASSLYPTVDYEQYF	TGTGCCAGCAGCTTATATCCTACCGTCGACTACGAGCAGTACTTC
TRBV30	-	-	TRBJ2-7	CAWSVRGTDSYEQYF	TGTGCCTGGAGTGTACGGGGGACAGACTCCTACGAGCAGTACTTC
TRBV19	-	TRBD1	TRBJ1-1	CASSTSPGTGTDTEAFF	TGTGCCAGTAGTACAAGTCCCGGGACAGGGACGGACACTGAAGCTTTCTTT
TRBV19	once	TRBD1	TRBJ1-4	CASSASTGGIRKLFF	TGTGCCAGTAGTGCCTCGACAGGGGGCATTCGAAAACTGTTTTTT
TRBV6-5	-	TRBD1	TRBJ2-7	CASSPGRLTGYEQYF	TGTGCCAGCAGCCCGGGACGACTGACAGGGTACGAGCAGTACTTC
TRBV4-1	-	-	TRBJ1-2	CASSQDSSGAVSFNGYTF	TGCGCCAGCAGCCAAGATTCATCGGGGGCCGTTTCTTTTAATGGCTACACCTTC
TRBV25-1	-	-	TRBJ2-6	CASSGGQSHSGANVLTF	TGTGCCAGCAGCGGGGGACAATCCCACTCTGGGGCCAACGTCCTGACTTTC
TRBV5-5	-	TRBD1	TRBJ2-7	CASSLAGTGSYEQYF	TGTGCCAGCAGCTTGGCCGGGACAGGGTCCTACGAGCAGTACTTC
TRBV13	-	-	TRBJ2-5	CASSNRQLLGQETQYF	TGTGCCAGCAGCAACCGACAGCTTCTCGGCCAAGAGACCCAGTACTTC
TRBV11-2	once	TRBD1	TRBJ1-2	CASSPDRGPPNYGYTF	TGTGCCAGCAGCCCAGACAGGGGGCCGCCCAACTATGGCTACACCTTC
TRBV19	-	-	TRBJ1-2	CASRASRGYGYTF	TGTGCCAGTCGGGCCTCCCGGGGCTATGGCTACACCTTC
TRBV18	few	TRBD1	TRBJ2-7	CASSPYRDSYEQYF	TGTGCCAGCTCACCCTACCGGGACAGCTACGAGCAGTACTTC
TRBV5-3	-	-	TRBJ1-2	CARSLPEEYDHGYTF	TGTGCCAGAAGCTTGCCCGAAGAATATGATCATGGCTACACCTTC
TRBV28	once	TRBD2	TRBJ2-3	CASSPALAGGPDTQYF	TGTGCCAGCAGTCCCGCCCTAGCGGGAGGTCCAGATACGCAGTATTTT
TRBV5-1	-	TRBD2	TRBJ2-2	CASSYIAGSGELFF	TGCGCCAGCAGCTATATAGCGGGATCCGGGGAGCTGTTTTTT
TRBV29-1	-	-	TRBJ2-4	CSVGKGSNIQYF	TGCAGCGTTGGGAAGGGTTCAAACATTCAGTACTTC
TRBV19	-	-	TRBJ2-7	CASSIAGINEQYF	TGTGCCAGTAGTATAGCCGGCATTAACGAGCAGTACTTC
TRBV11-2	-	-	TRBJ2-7	CASSLAPGGAAYEQYF	TGTGCCAGCAGCTTAGCTCCGGGTGGGGCGGCCTACGAGCAGTACTTC
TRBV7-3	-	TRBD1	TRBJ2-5	CASSLYGTGVETQYF	TGTGCCAGCAGCTTATACGGGACAGGGGTCGAGACCCAGTACTTC
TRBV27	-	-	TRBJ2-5	CASSFRVRGETQYF	TGTGCCAGCAGTTTCAGGGTTCGAGGAGAGACCCAGTACTTC
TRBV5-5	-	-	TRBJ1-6	CASSLAVVRNRNSPLHF	TGTGCCAGCAGCTTGGCCGTCGTCCGAAACAGGAATTCACCCCTCCACTTT
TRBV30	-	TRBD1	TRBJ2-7	CAWRFGTGGYEQYF	TGTGCCTGGAGGTTCGGGACAGGGGGCTACGAGCAGTACTTC
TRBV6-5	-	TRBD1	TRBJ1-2	CASRRTGEEDYGYTF	TGTGCCAGCAGAAGAACAGGGGAGGAGGACTATGGCTACACCTTC
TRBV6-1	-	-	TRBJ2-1	CASSEKNIPGLSSYNEQFF	TGTGCCAGCAGTGAAAAGAATATTCCAGGGTTGAGCTCCTACAATGAGCAGTTCTTC
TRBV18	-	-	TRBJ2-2	CASSPPEGTGELFF	TGTGCCAGCTCACCACCGGAGGGAACCGGGGAGCTGTTTTTT